This T cell receptor (beta chain) is drawn from a study of monozygotic twins with inflammatory bowel disease. Regarding the study as a whole: Among the T cells, different subtypes could not be distinguished. Background noise in patient repertoires may stem from differing immunosuppressive treatments.

To note about this clonotype: Its antigen remains unidentified.

Per TCR library, around 3,600 ng of total RNA was used. TCRdb reworked the 5' RACE reads into one entry per CDR3 protein, no DNA. The sample table includes 150,000 to 200,000 distinct CDR3 sequences. The germline V gene has CDR1 SQVTM and CDR2 ANQGSEA. This CDR3 comprises 11 residues. Sequences were obtained from blood. The chain couples TRBV29-1 to TRBJ1-1. The TCR sequence derives from a human donor with ulcerative colitis or Crohn's disease, or a healthy co-twin of an affected twin (not recorded which). The CDR3: CSVERASEAFF. Full variable domain (missing parts from reference TRBV29-1 and TRBJ1-1): SAVISQKPSRDICQRGTSLTIQCQVDSQVTMMFWYRQQPGQSLTLIATANQGSEATYESGFVIDKFPISRPNLTFSTLTVSNMSPEDSSIYLCSVERASEAFFGQGTRLTVV.